A single T cell receptor (beta chain) is shown here with its context. The antigen remains unidentified. Sequenced by immunoSEQ multiplex PCR; TCRdb stores in-frame clones only, minus some. The data show around 20,000 clones, about four fifths seen once. This sample was taken from a study of T cell responses to AZD1222 COVID-19 vaccine. Regarding the study as a whole: Clonal diversity may have been underestimated, and the donors were mostly white British, with more females than males.

The CDR3 consists of 14 residues. V lost 5 bases and J 7 bases, leaving 18 bases between the germline ends. Germline CDR1 SGHKS, CDR2 YYEKEE (reference sequence). Second-dose timings of about 4 or about 12 weeks were pooled. This receptor was obtained from an adult who received the AZD1222 COVID-19 vaccine. This rearrangement joins TRBV5-5 to TRBJ1-2; tentatively, D is TRBD1 (5 bases). Material: peripheral blood, obtained 28 days after the second AZD1222 dose. The CDR3 DNA sequence: TGTGCCAGCAGAGCATACCAGGGAGAAGCTGGCTACACCTTC. Translated, it gives CASRAYQGEAGYTF.